The clone carrying this TCR beta chain was observed once. Its target is not known. Some clones are missing from TCRdb's copy, which holds only in-frame ones; the method was immunoSEQ multiplex PCR. The sample includes some 80,000 clones, about 86% seen only once; the top ten take roughly 7.5%. The sample comes from a study of T cell responses to AZD1222 COVID-19 vaccine. Notes on the study in general: Just a handful of AZD1222 recipients were seropositive at baseline. Repertoires were obtained only post-peak T cell response.

The source was peripheral blood, collected on day 0 of AZD1222 vaccination. This sequence was found in an adult in good health.

CDR3 protein: CASSQGGPGANVLTF. The CDR3 nucleotides are TGTGCCAGCAGCCAGGGGGGCCCTGGGGCCAACGTCCTGACTTTC. The V gene is TRBV3-1 (or the pseudogene TRBV3-2), the J gene TRBJ2-6; possibly TRBD1 or TRBD2 for D (6 bases each). Germline V gives CDR1 LGHDT, CDR2 YNNKEL (reference sequence). Between the trimmed V and J ends, which lost 3 bases and 2 bases, there was a span of 8 bases. The CDR3 runs to 15 residues.